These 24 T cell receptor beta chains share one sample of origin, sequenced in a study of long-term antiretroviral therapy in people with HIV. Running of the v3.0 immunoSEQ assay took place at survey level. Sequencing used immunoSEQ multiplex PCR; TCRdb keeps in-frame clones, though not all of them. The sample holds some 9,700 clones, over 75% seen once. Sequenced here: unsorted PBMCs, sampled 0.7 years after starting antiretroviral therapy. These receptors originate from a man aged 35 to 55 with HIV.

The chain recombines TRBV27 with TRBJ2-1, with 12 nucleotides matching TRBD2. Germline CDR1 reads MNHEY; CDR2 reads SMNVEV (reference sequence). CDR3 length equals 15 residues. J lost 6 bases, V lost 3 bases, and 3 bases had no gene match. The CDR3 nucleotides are TGTGCCAGCAGTTTTCCTAGCGGGAGGGCCAATGAGCAGTTCTTC. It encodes CASSFPSGRANEQFF.

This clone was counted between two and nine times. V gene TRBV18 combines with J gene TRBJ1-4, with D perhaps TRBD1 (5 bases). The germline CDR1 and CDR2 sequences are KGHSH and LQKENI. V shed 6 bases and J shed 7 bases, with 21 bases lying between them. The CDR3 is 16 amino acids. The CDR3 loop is CASSLTVPPEGEKLFF. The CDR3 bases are TGTGCCAGCTCCCTGACAGTTCCCCCTGAAGGTGAAAAACTGTTTTTT. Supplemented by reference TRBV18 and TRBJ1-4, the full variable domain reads NAGVMQNPRHLVRRRGQEARLRCSPMKGHSHVYWYRQLPEEGLKFMVYLQKENIIDESGMPKERFSAEFPKEGPSILRIQQVVRGDSAAYFCASSLTVPPEGEKLFFGSGTQLSVL.

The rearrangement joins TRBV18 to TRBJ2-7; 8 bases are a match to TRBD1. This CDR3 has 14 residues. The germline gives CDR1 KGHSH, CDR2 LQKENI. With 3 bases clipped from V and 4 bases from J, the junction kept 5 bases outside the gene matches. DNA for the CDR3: TGTGCCAGCTCACCGACAGGGGTCATATACGAGCAGTACTTC. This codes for CASSPTGVIYEQYF.

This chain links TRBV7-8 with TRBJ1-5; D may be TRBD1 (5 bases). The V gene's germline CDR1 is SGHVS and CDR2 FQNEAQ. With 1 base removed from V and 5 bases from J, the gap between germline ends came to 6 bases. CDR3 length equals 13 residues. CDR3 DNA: TGTGCCAGCAGCTTAGTAGGGGATCAGCCCCAGCATTTT. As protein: CASSLVGDQPQHF.

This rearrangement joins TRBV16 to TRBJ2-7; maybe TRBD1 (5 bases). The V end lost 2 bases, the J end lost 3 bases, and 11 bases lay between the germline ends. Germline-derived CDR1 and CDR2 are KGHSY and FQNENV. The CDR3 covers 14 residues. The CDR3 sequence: CASSQQGTDYEQYF. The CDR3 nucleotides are TGTGCCAGCAGCCAACAGGGAACCGACTACGAGCAGTACTTC.

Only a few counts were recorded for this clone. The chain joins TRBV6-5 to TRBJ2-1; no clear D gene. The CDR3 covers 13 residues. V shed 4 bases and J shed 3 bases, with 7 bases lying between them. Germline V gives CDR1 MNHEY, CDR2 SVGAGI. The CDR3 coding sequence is TGTGCCAGCAGTTCGGCCATCTACAATGAGCAGTTCTTC. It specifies CASSSAIYNEQFF.

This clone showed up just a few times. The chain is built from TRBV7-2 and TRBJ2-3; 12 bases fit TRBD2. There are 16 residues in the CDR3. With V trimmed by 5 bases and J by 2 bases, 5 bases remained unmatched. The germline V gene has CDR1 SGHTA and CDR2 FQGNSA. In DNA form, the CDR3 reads TGTGCCAGCAGCCTCGGGACTAGCGGGTACACAGATACGCAGTATTTT. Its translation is CASSLGTSGYTDTQYF.

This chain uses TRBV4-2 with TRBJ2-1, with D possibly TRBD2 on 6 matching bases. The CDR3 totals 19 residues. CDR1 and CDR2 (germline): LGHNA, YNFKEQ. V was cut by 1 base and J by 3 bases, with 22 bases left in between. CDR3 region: CASSQVSDRAGPRYNEQFF. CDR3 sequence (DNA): TGTGCCAGCAGCCAAGTATCGGACCGGGCGGGGCCTCGCTACAATGAGCAGTTCTTC.

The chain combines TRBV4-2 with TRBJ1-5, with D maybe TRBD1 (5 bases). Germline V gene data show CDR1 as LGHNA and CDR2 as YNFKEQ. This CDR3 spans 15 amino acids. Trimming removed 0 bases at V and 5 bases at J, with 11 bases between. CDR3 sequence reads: CASSQDRAGYQPQHF. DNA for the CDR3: TGTGCCAGCAGCCAAGATAGGGCAGGGTATCAGCCCCAGCATTTT.

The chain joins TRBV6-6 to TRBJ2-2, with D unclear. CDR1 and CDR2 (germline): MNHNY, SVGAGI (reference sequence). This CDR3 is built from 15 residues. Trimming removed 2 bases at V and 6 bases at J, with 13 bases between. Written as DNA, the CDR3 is TGTGCCAGCAGTTACGCCAGGTCGGGCGCCGGGGAGCTGTTTTTT. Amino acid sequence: CASSYARSGAGELFF.

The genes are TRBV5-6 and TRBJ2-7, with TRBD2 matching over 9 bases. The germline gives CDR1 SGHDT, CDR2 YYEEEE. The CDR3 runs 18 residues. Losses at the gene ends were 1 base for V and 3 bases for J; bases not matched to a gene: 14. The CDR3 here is CASSLTFSRGGVLYEQYF. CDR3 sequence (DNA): TGTGCCAGCAGCTTGACATTTTCACGCGGGGGGGTTCTCTACGAGCAGTACTTC.

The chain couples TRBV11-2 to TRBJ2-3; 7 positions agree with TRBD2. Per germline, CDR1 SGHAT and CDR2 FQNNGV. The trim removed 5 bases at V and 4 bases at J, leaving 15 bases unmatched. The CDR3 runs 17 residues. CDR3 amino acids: CASSPRLANFLADTQYF. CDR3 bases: TGTGCCAGCAGCCCGCGACTAGCTAACTTTTTGGCAGATACGCAGTATTTT.

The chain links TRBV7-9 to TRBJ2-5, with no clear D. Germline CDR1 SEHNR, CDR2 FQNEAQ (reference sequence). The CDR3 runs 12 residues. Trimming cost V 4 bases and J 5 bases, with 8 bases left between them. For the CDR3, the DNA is TGTGCCAGCAGCTCAAATAGGGAGACCCAGTACTTC. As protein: CASSSNRETQYF.

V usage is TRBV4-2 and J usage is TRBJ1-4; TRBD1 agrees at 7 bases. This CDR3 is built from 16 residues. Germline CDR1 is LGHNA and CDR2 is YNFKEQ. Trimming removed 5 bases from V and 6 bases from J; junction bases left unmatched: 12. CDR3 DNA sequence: TGTGCCAGCAGCAAAACAGAGGGGGCAAGGGATGAAAAACTGTTTTTT. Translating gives CASSKTEGARDEKLFF.

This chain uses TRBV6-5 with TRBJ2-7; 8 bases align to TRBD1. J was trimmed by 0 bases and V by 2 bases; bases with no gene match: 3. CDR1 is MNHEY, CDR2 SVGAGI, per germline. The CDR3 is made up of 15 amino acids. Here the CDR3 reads CASSYGDRLSYEQYF. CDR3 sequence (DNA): TGTGCCAGCAGTTACGGGGACAGGCTCTCCTACGAGCAGTACTTC.

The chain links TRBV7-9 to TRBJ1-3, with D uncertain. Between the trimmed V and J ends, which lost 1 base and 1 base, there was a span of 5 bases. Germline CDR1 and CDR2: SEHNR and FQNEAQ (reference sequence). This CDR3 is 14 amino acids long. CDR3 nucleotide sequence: TGTGCCAGCAGCTTAGAAGCATCTGGAAACACCATATATTTT. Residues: CASSLEASGNTIYF.

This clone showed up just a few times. This CDR3 is CATSRDRGGPSLEQYF. The CDR3 region has the DNA TGTGCCACCAGCAGAGATCGGGGAGGGCCATCTTTGGAGCAGTACTTC. This chain uses TRBV15 with TRBJ2-7; 7 positions match TRBD2. The V gene end was trimmed by 0 bases and the J gene end by 7 bases; junction bases not matched to a gene: 12. The CDR3 has 16 amino acids. Germline V lookup: CDR1 LNHNV, CDR2 YYDKDF (reference sequence).

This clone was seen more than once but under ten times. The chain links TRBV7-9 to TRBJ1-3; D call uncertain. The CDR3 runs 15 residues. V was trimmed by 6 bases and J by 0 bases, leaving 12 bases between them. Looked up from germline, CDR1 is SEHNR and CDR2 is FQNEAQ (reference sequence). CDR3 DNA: TGTGCCAGCAGTTCGACGGTGATCTCTGGAAACACCATATATTTT. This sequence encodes CASSSTVISGNTIYF.

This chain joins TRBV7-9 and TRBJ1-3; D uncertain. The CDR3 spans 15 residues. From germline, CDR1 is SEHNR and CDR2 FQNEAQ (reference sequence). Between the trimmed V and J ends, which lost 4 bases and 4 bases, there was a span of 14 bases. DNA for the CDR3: TGTGCCAGCAGCTCTGCGTCCGGAGCGGGAAACACCATATATTTT. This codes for CASSSASGAGNTIYF.

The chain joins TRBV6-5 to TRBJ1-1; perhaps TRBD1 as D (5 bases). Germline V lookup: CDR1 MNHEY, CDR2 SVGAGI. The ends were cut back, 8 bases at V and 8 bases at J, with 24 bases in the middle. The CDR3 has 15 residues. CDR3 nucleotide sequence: TGTGCCAGCGCCCCCCTTGGGACCTATGGGCCCGAAGCTTTCTTT. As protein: CASAPLGTYGPEAFF.

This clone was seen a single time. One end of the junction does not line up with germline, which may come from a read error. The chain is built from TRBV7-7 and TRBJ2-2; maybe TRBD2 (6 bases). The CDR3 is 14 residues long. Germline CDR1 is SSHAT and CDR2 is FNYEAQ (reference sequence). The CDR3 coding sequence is TGTGCCAGCAGCATAGCGGCGAACACCGGGGAGCTGTTTTTT. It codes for CASSIAANTGELFF.

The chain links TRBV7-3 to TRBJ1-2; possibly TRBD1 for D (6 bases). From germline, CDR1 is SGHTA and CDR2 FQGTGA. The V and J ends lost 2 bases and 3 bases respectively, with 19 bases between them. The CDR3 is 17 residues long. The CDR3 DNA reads TGTGCCAGCAGCTTATTGGCAGGGGTAGGGGATGACTATGGCTACACCTTC. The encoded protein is CASSLLAGVGDDYGYTF.

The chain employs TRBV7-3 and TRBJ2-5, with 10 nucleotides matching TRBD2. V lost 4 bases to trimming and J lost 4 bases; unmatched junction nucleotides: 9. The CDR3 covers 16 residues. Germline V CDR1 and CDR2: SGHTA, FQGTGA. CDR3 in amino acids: CASSSNVRLAGETQYF. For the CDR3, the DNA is TGTGCCAGCAGCTCCAACGTAAGACTAGCGGGAGAGACCCAGTACTTC.

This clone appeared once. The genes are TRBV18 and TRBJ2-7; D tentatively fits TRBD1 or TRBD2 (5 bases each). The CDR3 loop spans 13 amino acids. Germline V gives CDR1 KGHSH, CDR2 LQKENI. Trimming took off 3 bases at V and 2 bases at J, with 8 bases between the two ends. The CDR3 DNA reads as TGTGCCAGCTCACCCCGGGGCCCCTACGAGCAGTACTTC. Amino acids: CASSPRGPYEQYF.